Listed below are T cell receptor beta chains from one sample, sequenced in a study of shared clonotypes between healthy human individuals. Repertoires were generated with immunoSEQ multiplex PCR, while TCRdb's copy carries only in-frame clones and drops some. In the table there are around 1.1 million clones, around 77% of which are singletons. Source material: memory CD4+ T cells from PBMCs. These receptors all stem from a man younger than 30 in good health. Some clones in this sample may be carry-over from other donors' samples. Each CDR3 is given with its conserved first and last residue. A D gene is named only where the DNA matches it firmly. The size field is filled for only some rows; it gives once, few, many or a size class.

TRBV7-2	TRBJ1-5	.	.	TGTGCCAGCAGCTTAGACTTCAATCAGCCCCAGCATTTT	CASSLDFNQPQHF
TRBV10-2	TRBJ2-7	few	.	TGCGCCAGCCACGGGAGCTCCTACGAGCAGTACTTC	CASHGSSYEQYF
TRBV4-3	TRBJ1-2	.	TRBD1	TGCGCCAGCAGCCAAGATCTGCTCGGGGGACAGCGTAATGGCTACACCTTC	CASSQDLLGGQRNGYTF
TRBV28	TRBJ2-7	.	TRBD2	TGTGCCAGCAGTTTAGCGGGAGGCGTCTACGAGCAGTACTTC	CASSLAGGVYEQYF
TRBV25-1	TRBJ2-2	.	.	TGTGCCAGCAGTGTCCAGCTAGCCGGGGAGCTGTTTTTT	CASSVQLAGELFF
TRBV6-1	TRBJ2-7	.	.	TGTGCCAGCAGTGAACTGTCTTTCCGCTCTAACGAGCAGTACTTC	CASSELSFRSNEQYF
TRBV9	TRBJ2-5	.	TRBD1	TGTGCCAGCAGCTTACAGGGACAGGGGGCGGCGACCCAGTACTTC	CASSLQGQGAATQYF
TRBV27	TRBJ2-3	.	TRBD2	TGTGCCAGCAGCCGTACCGTGGGGGGGAGCTCCACAGATACGCAGTATTTT	CASSRTVGGSSTDTQYF
TRBV6-6	TRBJ1-3	once	.	TGTGCCAGCAGTCTGAATCCCTCAGGGACTGGAAACACCATATATTTT	CASSLNPSGTGNTIYF
TRBV7-2	TRBJ1-1	.	.	TGTGCCAGCAGCTCTAGACAGAACACTGAAGCTTTCTTT	CASSSRQNTEAFF
TRBV4-1	TRBJ1-4	.	TRBD1	TGCGCCAGCCACTTGACAGGGACAAATGAAAAACTGTTTTTT	CASHLTGTNEKLFF
TRBV5-1	TRBJ2-1	.	TRBD2	TGCGCCAGCCGCCCTTTTACGGGAGGGGACAATGAGCAGTTCTTC	CASRPFTGGDNEQFF
TRBV7-3	TRBJ2-2	.	.	TGTGCCAGCAGCCTTGACCCCGATCCCGGGGAGCTGTTTTTT	CASSLDPDPGELFF
TRBV5-1	TRBJ2-3	.	TRBD1	TGCGCCAGCAGCTTGGTTCCCGGGACAGAGGGAGATACGCAGTATTTT	CASSLVPGTEGDTQYF
TRBV9	TRBJ2-1	few	.	TGTGCCAGCAGCGTAACCAGCGGCTACCGAAATGAGCAGTTCTTC	CASSVTSGYRNEQFF
TRBV6-1	TRBJ2-7	.	.	TGTGCCAGCAGTGAGCTACGACCCTACGAGCAGTACTTC	CASSELRPYEQYF
TRBV7-3	TRBJ1-2	.	.	TGTGCCAGCAGCCGCTCCTCGACAGACACCTATGGCTACACCTTC	CASSRSSTDTYGYTF
TRBV19	TRBJ2-1	.	.	TGTGCCAGTAGTATAGGCCAGGGCCGCGGTAATGAGCAGTTCTTC	CASSIGQGRGNEQFF
TRBV28	TRBJ1-2	few	.	TGTGCCAGCAGTCCCCTTTCCGATGGCTACACCTTC	CASSPLSDGYTF
TRBV5-6	TRBJ2-1	.	.	TGTGCCAGCAGTCGGGCTTCTTCCTACAATGAGCAGTTCTTC	CASSRASSYNEQFF
TRBV19	TRBJ1-3	.	.	TGTGCCAGTACCTCCGGGAACGCCATATATTTT	CASTSGNAIYF
TRBV7-9	TRBJ1-2	.	.	TGTGCCAGCAGCCCCCCGGGCAGGGAGGGCTATGGCTACACCTTC	CASSPPGREGYGYTF
TRBV7-9	TRBJ2-5	.	.	TGTGCCAGCAGCTTCGCAGGGGAAGAGACCCAGTACTTC	CASSFAGEETQYF
TRBV9	TRBJ2-3	.	.	TGTGCCAGCAGCGTTTCCATAGGGCGCGCAGATACGCAGTATTTT	CASSVSIGRADTQYF
TRBV5-1	TRBJ2-7	.	.	TGCGCCAGCAGCTCGAGCCCCAGCGAAGCTACGACACAGTACTTC	CASSSSPSEATTQYF
TRBV19	TRBJ2-3	.	.	TGTGCCAGTCAGCCGACTCGTAGCACAGATACGCAGTATTTT	CASQPTRSTDTQYF
TRBV27	TRBJ2-7	.	TRBD2	TGTGCCAGCAGTAGGACTAGCGGGACCTCCTACGAGCAGTACTTC	CASSRTSGTSYEQYF
TRBV7-2	TRBJ2-3	.	.	TGTGCCAGCAGCTTATTAAGGGATACGCAGTATTTT	CASSLLRDTQYF
TRBV2	TRBJ2-5	.	TRBD2	TGTGCCAGCAGTCTGTCTAGCGGGAGGGCCACAGAGACCCAGTACTTC	CASSLSSGRATETQYF
TRBV5-1	TRBJ2-5	.	.	TGCGCCAGCGCCGAGGGGTGGATAGAGACCCAGTACTTC	CASAEGWIETQYF
TRBV30	TRBJ1-1	.	.	TGTGCCTCGACTGAAGTGGGGGCTTTCTTT	CASTEVGAFF
TRBV28	TRBJ1-1	.	.	TGTGCCAGCAGTTCCCGAAGGGAACAGGGCCGAAGTAGCACTGAAGCTTTCTTT	CASSSRREQGRSSTEAFF
TRBV5-1	TRBJ2-2	.	TRBD1	TGCGCCAGCACCCCGGACAGGGCTGGCGGGGAGCTGTTTTTT	CASTPDRAGGELFF
TRBV9	TRBJ1-3	.	.	TGTGCCAGCAGCGTAGAGGGAACCTCTGGAAACACCATATATTTT	CASSVEGTSGNTIYF
TRBV7-9	TRBJ2-1	few	.	TGTGCCAGCAGCCGGGGGCAGAAAAATGAGCAGTTCTTC	CASSRGQKNEQFF
TRBV18	TRBJ1-2	once	.	TGTGCCAGCTCACCACCGAGTGGGGCCTCTCTTAGGGGCTACACCTTC	CASSPPSGASLRGYTF
TRBV5-6	TRBJ1-6	.	.	TGTGCCAGCAGCCGGGGCTGGGCAAGTTCACCCCTCCACTTT	CASSRGWASSPLHF
TRBV28	TRBJ2-5	.	.	TGTGCCAGCAGTTCCGGACAGCTGACGGAGACCCAGTACTTC	CASSSGQLTETQYF
TRBV19	TRBJ2-7	.	.	TGTGCCAGTAGTACCAGGGCCTCCGAGCAGTACTTC	CASSTRASEQYF
TRBV19	TRBJ2-1	.	.	TGTGCCAGTAGTAGGGGACTCCCTCCTGGGAATGAGCAGTTCTTC	CASSRGLPPGNEQFF
TRBV7-3	TRBJ1-3	few	.	TGTGCCAGCAGCTTAACGGCAGGGAGTGGAAACACCATATATTTT	CASSLTAGSGNTIYF
TRBV5-1	TRBJ1-1	.	.	TGCGCCAGCAGCTTGGGAGGGGAGGCTGAAGCTTTCTTT	CASSLGGEAEAFF
TRBV11-3	TRBJ1-5	.	TRBD1	TGTGCCAGCAGCTTAAGGTTCGACAGGGATGGGCCAGGGCAGCCTCAGCATTTT	CASSLRFDRDGPGQPQHF
TRBV20-1	TRBJ1-1	.	.	TGCAGTGCGCTTATGAACACTGAAGCTTTCTTT	CSALMNTEAFF
TRBV7-6	TRBJ2-5	.	.	TGTGCCAGCAGCTTAGGTACGCAGTTCCGGGAGACCCAGTACTTC	CASSLGTQFRETQYF
TRBV11-2	TRBJ2-2	.	.	TGTGCCGGGGGGTTAGAGCTTGGGGAGCTGTTTTTT	CAGGLELGELFF
TRBV5-4	TRBJ1-2	.	TRBD1	TGTGCCAGCAGCTTGGTTGGACAGGACCGGGACACCTTC	CASSLVGQDRDTF
TRBV6-6	TRBJ1-1	.	.	TGTGCCAGCAGCCCTACAATGAACACTGAAGCTTTCTTT	CASSPTMNTEAFF